The following is a TCR beta chain sequence with its context. As yet, its antigen is unknown. The data originate from a study of T cells expressing NK-cell markers. Turning to the study itself: Sorted CD3+CD56+NKG2C+, CD3+CD56+NKG2C- and CD3+CD56-NKG2C+ T-cell subsets were beta-chain profiled.

Study conclusions and caveats: HCMV specificity was not established for the expanded NKG2C+ T cell clones. Dominance of the CD3+CD56-NKG2C+ fraction by these clonotypes also held in four donors.

TCRdb reanalyzed the 5' RACE reads, giving one entry per CDR3 protein sequence and no DNA. In total, the table holds around 140,000 distinct CDR3 sequences. Sequencing was done on a sample of blood T cells: a sorted CD56 or NKG2C T cell subset, CD4+ or CD8+ T cells, or bulk PBMC T cells (not recorded which). The receptor was derived from a man in his late teens or twenties in good health.

CDR3: CASRKRGEGNQPQHF. The gene calls are TRBV27 and TRBJ1-5; TCRdb indicates TRBD1, and absent DNA this call remains unverified. The length of the CDR3 is 15 residues. Per the germline V gene, CDR1 is MNHEY and CDR2 is SMNVEV (reference sequence).